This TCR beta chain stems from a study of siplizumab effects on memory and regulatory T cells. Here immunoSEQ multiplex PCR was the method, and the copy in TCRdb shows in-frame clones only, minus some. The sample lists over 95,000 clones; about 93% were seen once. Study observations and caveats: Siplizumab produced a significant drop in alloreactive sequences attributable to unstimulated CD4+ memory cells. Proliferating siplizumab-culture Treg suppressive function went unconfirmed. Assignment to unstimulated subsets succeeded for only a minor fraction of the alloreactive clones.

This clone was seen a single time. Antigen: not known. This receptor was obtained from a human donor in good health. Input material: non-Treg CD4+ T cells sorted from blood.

CDR3 residues: CASTGVRTVGNEKLFF. In DNA form, the CDR3 reads TGTGCCAGCACCGGAGTGAGGACAGTTGGAAATGAAAAACTGTTTTTT. The rearrangement uses TRBV7-9 and TRBJ1-4; weak D call: TRBD1 (6 bases). This CDR3 spans 16 amino acids. CDR1 and CDR2 from the germline V gene are SEHNR and FQNEAQ (reference sequence). V dropped 7 bases and J dropped 5 bases, with 20 bases sitting between them.